This T cell receptor beta chain appears in the sequencing data of a study of blood T cell repertoires in COVID-19. This clone was seen more than once but under ten times. With 2 bases removed from V and 5 bases from J, the gap between germline ends came to 18 bases. Per the germline V gene, CDR1 is LGHNA and CDR2 is YSLEER. The CDR3 covers 16 residues. Profiled with immunoSEQ multiplex PCR; TCRdb holds only in-frame clones, not every one. This sample carries about 190,000 clones, 80% to 90% of them seen once, and the ten largest clones take around 0.88%. The sequencing sample was made of peripheral blood. The TCR sequence derives from a woman under 30 who had recovered from COVID-19. The chain couples TRBV4-3 to TRBJ1-1, with D perhaps matching TRBD1 (6 bases). This CDR3 is CASSQRGGGRWTEAFF. The CDR3, as DNA: TGCGCCAGCAGCCAAAGGGGTGGGGGCAGGTGGACTGAAGCTTTCTTT.